These 5 T cell receptor beta chains came from one sample sequenced in a study of T cells in Graves' hyperthyroidism and ophthalmopathy. TCR beta CDR3 sequences were amplified from RNA transcripts. The primer set for the first-round RT-PCR of the TCR CDR3 was HTBI. TCRdb used MiXCR to reprocess the multiplex PCR reads, holding one entry per CDR3 protein. The repertoire holds approximately 430,000 distinct CDR3 sequences, around a sixth seen once, with 7.7% in the top ten. The sequencing sample was made of blood. These receptors were collected from a woman aged 18-35 years with Graves' hyperthyroidism.

This clonotype was picked up many times. This chain links TRBV27 with TRBJ2-1; 9 bases are a match to TRBD2. The CDR3 has 15 residues. Germline-derived CDR1 and CDR2 are MNHEY and SMNVEV (reference sequence). Trimming at V came to 6 bases and at J to 7 bases, leaving 10 bases not matched to a gene. The CDR3 reads CASRSTSGHGNEQFF. The CDR3 DNA reads TGTGCCAGCAGATCGACTAGCGGACATGGGAATGAGCAGTTCTTC.

This clonotype was observed many times. V is TRBV20-1 and J is TRBJ1-2; D is uncertain. V was pared by 3 bases and J by 3 bases, with 17 bases between. From germline, CDR1 is DFQATT and CDR2 SNEGSKA (reference sequence). This CDR3 spans 15 amino acids. CDR3 loop: CSASSETEQYYGYTF. CDR3 in DNA: TGCAGTGCTAGTTCCGAGACGGAACAATACTATGGCTACACCTTC.

This clonotype has a handful of counts. The chain has TRBV3-1 and TRBJ2-7, with D possibly TRBD1 on 6 matching bases. V was pared by 9 bases and J by 5 bases, with 14 bases between. Germline CDR1 is LGHDT and CDR2 is YNNKEL (reference sequence). The CDR3 sequence is 12 residues long. The CDR3 here is CASSSHRDEQYF. CDR3 DNA sequence: TGTGCCAGTAGTAGCCACAGGGACGAGCAGTACTTC.

This clonotype came up many times. This CDR3 reads CASSLGGLAPGTQYF. The CDR3 region has the DNA TGTGCCAGCAGCTTGGGCGGCCTAGCCCCGGGTACGCAGTATTTT. J is TRBJ2-3 and V is TRBV5-6, with TRBD2 as a possible D gene (5 bases). Between the trimmed V and J ends, which lost 0 bases and 8 bases, there was a span of 16 bases. CDR3 size: 15 residues. Per germline, CDR1 SGHDT and CDR2 YYEEEE.

In its sample, this clonotype was seen many times. The chain is built from TRBV12-3 or TRBV12-4 and TRBJ2-1; no clear D gene. This CDR3 has 14 amino acids. V lost 5 bases, J lost 6 bases, and 14 bases lay in between. The CDR3 nucleotides read TGTGCCAGCAGTCTCCTCAGGACGAGCAATGAGCAGTTCTTC. Amino acids: CASSLLRTSNEQFF.